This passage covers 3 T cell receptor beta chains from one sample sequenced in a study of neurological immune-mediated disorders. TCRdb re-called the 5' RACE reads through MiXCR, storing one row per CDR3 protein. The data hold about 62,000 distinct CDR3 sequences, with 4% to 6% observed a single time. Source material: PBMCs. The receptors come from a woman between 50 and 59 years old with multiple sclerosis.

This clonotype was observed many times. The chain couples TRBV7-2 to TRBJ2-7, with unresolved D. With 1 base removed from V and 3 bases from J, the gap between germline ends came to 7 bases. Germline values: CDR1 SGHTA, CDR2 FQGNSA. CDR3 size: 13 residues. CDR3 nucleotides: TGTGCCAGCAGCTTAGTTATGAACTACGAGCAGTACTTC. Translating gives CASSLVMNYEQYF.

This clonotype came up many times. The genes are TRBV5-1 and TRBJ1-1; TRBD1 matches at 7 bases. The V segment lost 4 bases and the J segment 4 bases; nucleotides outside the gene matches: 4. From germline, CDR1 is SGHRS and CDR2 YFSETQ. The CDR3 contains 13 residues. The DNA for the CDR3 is TGCGCCAGCAGCCTGACAGGGCCCACTGAAGCTTTCTTT. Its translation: CASSLTGPTEAFF. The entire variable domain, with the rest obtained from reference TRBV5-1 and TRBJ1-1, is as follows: KAGVTQTPRYLIKTRGQQVTLSCSPISGHRSVSWYQQTPGQGLQFLFEYFSETQRNKGNFPGRFSGRQFSNSRSEMNVSTLELGDSALYLCASSLTGPTEAFFGQGTRLTVV.

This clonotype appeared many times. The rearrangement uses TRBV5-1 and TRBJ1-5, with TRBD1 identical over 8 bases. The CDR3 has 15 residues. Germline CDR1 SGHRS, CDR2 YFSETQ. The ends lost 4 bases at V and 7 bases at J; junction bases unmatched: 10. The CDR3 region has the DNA TGCGCCAGCAGCCGGGACCCAGGGGGCGGGCAGCCCCAGCATTTT. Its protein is CASSRDPGGGQPQHF.